This TCR beta chain was captured in a study of blood T cell repertoires in COVID-19. Profiled with immunoSEQ multiplex PCR; TCRdb holds only in-frame clones, not every one. The sample contains roughly 87,000 clones, roughly 88% of which appear only once. Material for sequencing was peripheral blood. The clonotype originates from a man aged 50-59 years with active COVID-19.

The CDR3 DNA reads as TGTGCCAGCAGTGATTCAAGGGGGACAGGGTATGAAAAACTGTTTTTT. It yields the protein CASSDSRGTGYEKLFF. The chain couples TRBV2 to TRBJ1-4, with TRBD1 identical over 9 bases. Germline CDR1 is SNHLY and CDR2 is FYNNEI. The CDR3 totals 16 residues. With V trimmed by 3 bases and J by 6 bases, 8 bases remained unmatched.